This entry lists 15 T cell receptor beta chains sequenced from one sample in a study of cytomegalovirus exposure and HLA in healthy donors. The PCR had 60 Vbeta and 13 Jbeta primers. The repertoire was sequenced with immunoSEQ multiplex PCR; TCRdb's copy has only in-frame clones and lacks some. The sample holds some 170,000 clones, approximately 9.5% seen once. What was sequenced was PBMCs. Source of these receptors: a woman aged 25 to 39 in good health and CMV-seropositive.

This clone was counted a few times. Here the CDR3 reads CASSLLSGGGSHNEQFF. The CDR3, as DNA: TGTGCCAGCAGCCTTCTTTCCGGAGGAGGGTCCCACAATGAGCAGTTCTTC. The rearrangement links TRBV7-8 to TRBJ2-1, with D tentatively TRBD2 (6 bases). The germline CDR1 and CDR2 sequences are SGHVS and FQNEAQ. V lost 5 bases, J lost 5 bases, and 22 bases lay in between. This CDR3 is 17 amino acids long. Variable domain in full (rest from reference TRBV7-8 and TRBJ2-1): GAGVSQSPRYKVAKRGQDVALRCDPISGHVSLFWYQQALGQGPEFLTYFQNEAQLDKSGLPSDRFFAERPEGSVSTLKIQRTQQEDSAVYLCASSLLSGGGSHNEQFFGPGTRLTVL.

A few counts support this clone. The chain combines TRBV7-2 with TRBJ2-5, with D perhaps matching TRBD2 (6 bases). The CDR3 is 14 amino acids. The V gene lost 4 bases and the J gene lost 4 bases, with 13 bases spanning the gap. CDR1 and CDR2 (germline): SGHTA, FQGNSA. The CDR3 DNA reads as TGTGCCAGCAGCTCTGAGACTAGAAGAGAGACCCAGTACTTC. This codes for CASSSETRRETQYF.

Only a few counts were recorded for this clone. V gene TRBV11-2 combines with J gene TRBJ2-7, with D possibly being TRBD1 (6 bases). V shed 0 bases and J shed 2 bases, with 8 bases lying between them. Germline CDR1 is SGHAT and CDR2 is FQNNGV. The CDR3 totals 14 residues. The CDR3 spells CASSLDRDTYEQYF. Written as DNA, the CDR3 is TGTGCCAGCAGCTTAGATCGGGACACCTACGAGCAGTACTTC.

This clone turned up a few times. The CDR3 sequence is CASSEGGGYGYTF. The CDR3 DNA reads as TGCGCCAGCAGTGAGGGGGGCGGCTATGGCTACACCTTC. The chain uses TRBV10-2 and TRBJ1-2, with D possibly matching TRBD1 (6 bases). Per germline, CDR1 WSHSY and CDR2 SAAADI. V was cut by 2 bases and J by 4 bases, with 8 bases left in between. The CDR3 runs 13 residues.

V gene TRBV6-5 combines with J gene TRBJ1-1, with D maybe TRBD1 (5 bases). The CDR3 is 16 residues long. Trimming took off 0 bases at V and 1 base at J, with 12 bases between the two ends. The germline gives CDR1 MNHEY, CDR2 SVGAGI. As DNA, the CDR3 is TGTGCCAGCAGTTACTCGATTGCAGGGTCGAACACTGAAGCTTTCTTT. Its translation is CASSYSIAGSNTEAFF.

This clone was found a few times. The V gene is TRBV5-6, the J gene TRBJ2-2; a weak D match, TRBD1 (6 bases). The CDR3 loop spans 16 amino acids. The germline gives CDR1 SGHDT, CDR2 YYEEEE. V was shortened by 7 bases and J by 4 bases, with 20 bases between the two germline ends. For the CDR3, the DNA is TGTGCCAGCGCTAGTTACCGCCCAGGGGTCACCGGGGAGCTGTTTTTT. It translates to CASASYRPGVTGELFF.

The chain joins TRBV4-1 to TRBJ2-5, with 7 bases aligning to TRBD1. The junction had 5 bases not matched to a gene; V was cut back by 8 bases and J by 2 bases. Germline CDR1 is MGHRA and CDR2 is YSYEKL. This CDR3 comprises 13 residues. The CDR3 is CASEDRDQETQYF. CDR3 sequence (DNA): TGCGCCAGCGAAGACAGGGATCAAGAGACCCAGTACTTC.

The V and J genes are TRBV7-2 and TRBJ1-5, with 10 positions matching TRBD1. The ends lost 3 bases at V and 6 bases at J; junction bases unmatched: 8. CDR3 length: 16 residues. The germline V gene has CDR1 SGHTA and CDR2 FQGNSA. Written as DNA, the CDR3 is TGTGCCAGCAGCTTCCGTTGGACAGGGGGTGGTCAGCCCCAGCATTTT. Translated: CASSFRWTGGGQPQHF.

This clone appeared a few times. The chain uses TRBV6-6 and TRBJ2-1, with 8 bases aligning to TRBD2. The CDR3 is 16 residues long. The V gene end was trimmed by 3 bases and the J gene end by 6 bases; junction bases not matched to a gene: 10. Germline values: CDR1 MNHNY, CDR2 SVGAGI (reference sequence). The CDR3 coding sequence is TGTGCCAGCAGTTATTCCGGGACTAGTGGCTCCAATGAGCAGTTCTTC. It yields the protein CASSYSGTSGSNEQFF.

V is TRBV10-2 and J is TRBJ2-1, with TRBD2 identical over 9 bases. V lost 6 bases, J lost 6 bases, and 12 bases stayed unmatched. The CDR3 has 16 amino acids. Germline V CDR1 and CDR2: WSHSY, SAAADI. The CDR3 spells CASSLYSGSAVNEQFF. DNA of the CDR3: TGCGCCAGCAGCCTTTATAGCGGGAGTGCAGTCAATGAGCAGTTCTTC.

This clone was detected a few times. The genes are TRBV14 and TRBJ2-5, with TRBD2 matching over 11 bases. With V trimmed by 4 bases and J by 5 bases, 6 bases remained unmatched. This CDR3 has 15 residues. Germline V gene sequence: CDR1 SGHDN, CDR2 FVKESK. The CDR3 is CASSRLLAGEETQYF. The CDR3 region has the DNA TGTGCCAGCAGCCGTCTACTAGCGGGAGAGGAGACCCAGTACTTC.

The J gene is TRBJ2-5, the V gene TRBV10-3, with a possible D match to TRBD2 (5 bases). Trimming stripped 4 bases from V and 7 bases from J, with 16 bases between. Germline CDR1 and CDR2: ENHRY and SYGVKD. The CDR3 totals 14 residues. The DNA of the CDR3 is TGTGCCATCAGTGCAGAGGGCGCCCGGGGGACCCAGTACTTC. It encodes CAISAEGARGTQYF.

This clone was recorded a few times. The chain has TRBV30 and TRBJ2-3, with a weak D call TRBD2 (5 bases). This CDR3 has 15 residues. The germline gives CDR1 GTSNPN, CDR2 SVGIG (reference sequence). Trimming took 2 bases from V and 7 from J, leaving 19 bases between them. The chain's CDR3 is CAWSSGDLTGNTQYF. The CDR3 DNA follows: TGTGCCTGGAGTTCTGGCGACCTAACGGGAAATACGCAGTATTTT. The whole variable domain, remainder taken from reference TRBV30 and TRBJ2-3, is SQTIHQWPATLVQPVGSPLSLECTVEGTSNPNLYWYRQAAGRGLQLLFYSVGIGQISSEVPQNLSASRPQDRQFILSSKKLLLSDSGFYLCAWSSGDLTGNTQYFGPGTRLTVL.

This clone came up a few times. This chain's CDR3 is CASSPRTGPVEKLFF. The CDR3 DNA follows: TGTGCCAGCTCACCCCGGACAGGTCCCGTGGAAAAACTGTTTTTT. The chain combines TRBV18 with TRBJ1-4, with 7 nucleotides matching TRBD1. Germline CDR1 and CDR2: KGHSH and LQKENI. The CDR3 consists of 15 residues. Unmatched junction bases numbered 9, after V lost 3 bases and J lost 8 bases.

This rearrangement joins TRBV11-2 to TRBJ2-7; a possible D gene is TRBD2 (6 bases). This CDR3 spans 14 amino acids. Trimming shortened V by 1 base and J by 5 bases, and 12 bases separated the two germline ends. Germline assignment: CDR1 SGHAT and CDR2 FQNNGV. The CDR3 sequence: CASSLGGGAHEQYF. The CDR3 nucleotides are TGTGCCAGCAGCTTAGGAGGCGGGGCGCACGAGCAGTACTTC.